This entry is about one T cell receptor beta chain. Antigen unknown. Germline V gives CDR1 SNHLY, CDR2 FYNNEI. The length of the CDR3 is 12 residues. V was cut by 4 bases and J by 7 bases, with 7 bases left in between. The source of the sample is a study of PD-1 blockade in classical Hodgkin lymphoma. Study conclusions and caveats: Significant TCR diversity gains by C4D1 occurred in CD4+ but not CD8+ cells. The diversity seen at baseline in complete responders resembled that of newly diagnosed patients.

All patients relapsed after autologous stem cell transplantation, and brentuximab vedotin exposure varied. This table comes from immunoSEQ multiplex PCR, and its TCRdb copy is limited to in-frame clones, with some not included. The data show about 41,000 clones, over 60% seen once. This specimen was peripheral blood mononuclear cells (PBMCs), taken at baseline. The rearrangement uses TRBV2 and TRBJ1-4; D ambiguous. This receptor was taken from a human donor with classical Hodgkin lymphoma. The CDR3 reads CASSALAEKLFF. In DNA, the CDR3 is TGTGCCAGCAGTGCCCTGGCTGAAAAACTGTTTTTT.